The 27 T cell receptor beta chains reported below all come from one sample, sequenced in a study of cytomegalovirus exposure and HLA in healthy donors (dated by TCRdb to 2015 to 2018). Libraries were prepared through the immunoSEQ multiplex PCR assay. For the multiplex PCR, a mixture combining 60 forward primers for TCR Vbeta segments and 13 reverse primers for TCR Jbeta segments was used. TCRdb provides this immuneACCESS table in a form limited to in-frame rearrangements. Some clones are lacking; in checked studies, under half of them reflect an unresolved V gene, and why the rest are absent is not known. This sample lists over 100,000 clones; roughly 83% were detected once. 1.5% of the sample is in the top ten clones. Specimen: PBMCs. These receptor sequences come from a middle-aged man in good health and CMV-seronegative.

The V and J genes are TRBV4-1 and TRBJ2-7, with TRBD1 identical over 11 bases. Germline lookup yields CDR1 MGHRA and CDR2 YSYEKL. With 3 bases clipped from V and 3 bases from J, the junction kept 4 bases outside the gene matches. This CDR3 has 15 residues. The CDR3 sequence is CASSQAGTGGYEQYF. The CDR3, as DNA: TGCGCCAGCAGCCAGGCCGGGACAGGGGGCTACGAGCAGTACTTC.

Remarks on this clone: The junction departs from germline at one end; a sequencing error may be responsible. CDR3 nucleotides: TGTTCCAGCAGAAGGACAGGGTACGAGCAGTACTTC. This gives the protein CSSRRTGYEQYF. The chain uses TRBV7-9 and TRBJ2-7, with 8 bases identical to TRBD1. CDR1 is SEHNR and CDR2 is FQNEAQ in the germline V gene (reference sequence). The length of the CDR3 is 12 residues.

The chain couples TRBV29-1 to TRBJ2-5; D is possibly TRBD2 (5 bases). Germline V lookup: CDR1 SQVTM, CDR2 ANQGSEA. V lost 6 bases to trimming and J lost 2 bases, with 16 bases between them. The length of the CDR3 is 14 residues. The CDR3 sequence is CSVRGPRIQETQYF. The CDR3 nucleotides are TGCAGCGTCCGCGGGCCCCGCATTCAAGAGACCCAGTACTTC.

The gene calls are TRBV30 and TRBJ2-1; D is undetermined. The CDR3 runs 13 residues. Germline V gene sequence: CDR1 GTSNPN, CDR2 SVGIG (reference sequence). Trimming pared 2 bases from V and 6 bases from J, leaving 11 bases between. The CDR3 bases are TGTGCCTGGAGTCGCGCCCCAGGCAATGAGCAGTTCTTC. Residues: CAWSRAPGNEQFF.

The rearrangement uses TRBV7-3 and TRBJ2-1, with 7 bases matching TRBD2. Germline assignment: CDR1 SGHTA and CDR2 FQGTGA. The CDR3 covers 16 residues. J gave up 0 bases and V 4 bases, and 6 bases lay outside the gene matches. The CDR3: CASSSATSASYNEQFF. The CDR3 nucleotides read TGTGCCAGCAGCTCCGCTACTAGCGCCTCCTACAATGAGCAGTTCTTC.

This chain connects TRBV5-4 to TRBJ2-7; no definite D call. The V end was cut by 4 bases, the J end by 6 bases, with 8 bases between. The germline CDR1 and CDR2 sequences are SGHNT and YYREEE (reference sequence). CDR3 length: 11 residues. The CDR3, as DNA: TGTGCCAGCAGCCAGACGGGCGAGCAGTACTTC. Amino acids: CASSQTGEQYF.

This rearrangement joins TRBV10-1 to TRBJ2-7; D is perhaps TRBD2 (6 bases). The CDR3 loop spans 12 amino acids. Germline V gives CDR1 WNHNN, CDR2 SYGVQD (reference sequence). Trimming pared 9 bases from V and 3 bases from J, leaving 12 bases between. The CDR3 here is CARPGLFYEQYF. In nucleotides, the CDR3 is TGCGCCAGACCGGGACTTTTCTACGAGCAGTACTTC.

The chain combines TRBV11-2 with TRBJ1-1; tentatively, D is TRBD1 (6 bases). V was shortened by 5 bases and J by 1 base, with 20 bases between the two germline ends. The CDR3 length is 17 residues. The germline gives CDR1 SGHAT, CDR2 FQNNGV. CDR3 DNA sequence: TGTGCCAGCAGCCCCGGGTGGGGGCGGCCACCGAACACTGAAGCTTTCTTT. It yields the protein CASSPGWGRPPNTEAFF.

V is TRBV9 and J is TRBJ1-5; the D is unclear. The ends were cut back, 4 bases at V and 3 bases at J, with 14 bases in the middle. CDR1 and CDR2 (germline): SGDLS, YYNGEE. This CDR3 has 15 amino acids. In DNA form, the CDR3 reads TGTGCCAGCAGCCTCGACGGAGCTCTCAATCAGCCCCAGCATTTT. Translated, it gives CASSLDGALNQPQHF. The full variable domain, with the rest looked up from reference TRBV9 and TRBJ1-5, is DSGVTQTPKHLITATGQRVTLRCSPRSGDLSVYWYQQSLDQGLQFLIQYYNGEERAKGNILERFSAQQFPDLHSELNLSSLELGDSALYFCASSLDGALNQPQHFGDGTRLSIL.

The rearrangement links TRBV5-6 to TRBJ1-4; D is perhaps TRBD1 (5 bases). The germline gives CDR1 SGHDT, CDR2 YYEEEE. The CDR3 runs 15 residues. V lost 2 bases and J 0 bases, leaving 8 bases between the germline ends. CDR3 coding DNA: TGTGCCAGCAGCTTACAGGCTGCAACTAATGAAAAACTGTTTTTT. Translated: CASSLQAATNEKLFF.

The sample holds a few counts of this clone. V usage is TRBV19 and J usage is TRBJ1-1, with TRBD1 as a possible D gene (5 bases). V lost 9 bases and J lost 5, with 10 bases in between. The germline gives CDR1 LNHDA, CDR2 SQIVND (reference sequence). The CDR3 is 11 amino acids. The CDR3 reads CASLGGTEAFF. DNA for the CDR3: TGTGCCAGCTTGGGGGGGACTGAAGCTTTCTTT.

The chain joins TRBV6-5 to TRBJ2-3; 9 bases align to TRBD2. V gave up 0 bases and J gave up 4 bases; unmatched junction bases: 5. The V gene's germline CDR1 is MNHEY and CDR2 SVGAGI. This CDR3 has 16 amino acids. CDR3 region: CASSYSGGRAADTQYF. CDR3 bases: TGTGCCAGCAGTTACTCAGGCGGGAGGGCCGCAGATACGCAGTATTTT.

V gene TRBV6-6 combines with J gene TRBJ2-7; 9 bases match TRBD1. The CDR3 totals 15 residues. Germline V lookup: CDR1 MNHNY, CDR2 SVGAGI (reference sequence). Trimming took 5 bases from V and 9 from J; bases not matched to a gene: 14. CDR3 in amino acids: CASSHPGTGPVGQYF. The CDR3 region has the DNA TGTGCCAGCAGTCACCCCGGGACAGGGCCTGTGGGGCAGTACTTC.

The chain uses TRBV4-1 and TRBJ2-1; the D gene is possibly TRBD2 (6 bases). The CDR3 covers 15 residues. Trimming shortened V by 0 bases and J by 8 bases, and 14 bases separated the two germline ends. In germline, CDR1 is MGHRA, CDR2 YSYEKL. The CDR3 loop is CASSQEWGVGDEQFF. The CDR3 DNA reads TGCGCCAGCAGCCAAGAATGGGGGGTCGGGGATGAGCAGTTCTTC.

V gene TRBV5-6 combines with J gene TRBJ2-2; TRBD2 matches at 7 bases. The CDR3 length is 14 residues. Germline-derived CDR1 and CDR2 are SGHDT and YYEEEE. V lost 1 base to trimming and J lost 6 bases; unmatched junction nucleotides: 3. The CDR3 nucleotides are TGTGCCAGCAGCTTGCGGGGGGATCCCGGGGAGCTGTTTTTT. Amino acids: CASSLRGDPGELFF.

The rearrangement uses TRBV2 and TRBJ2-2; TRBD2 might be the D (5 bases). Germline-derived CDR1 and CDR2 are SNHLY and FYNNEI. The CDR3 runs 12 residues. V lost 5 bases to trimming and J lost 6 bases, with 7 bases between them. The CDR3 spells CASSRGPGELFF. CDR3 nucleotide sequence: TGTGCCAGCAGTCGGGGTCCCGGGGAGCTGTTTTTT.

The gene calls are TRBV28 and TRBJ1-3; 12 bases are a match to TRBD1. The CDR3 is 17 amino acids. Germline V gene data show CDR1 as MDHEN and CDR2 as SYDVKM. J was trimmed by 1 base and V by 5 bases; bases with no gene match: 6. CDR3 residues: CASSRDRGLGSGNTIYF. The DNA of the CDR3 is TGTGCCAGCAGTAGGGACAGGGGGCTCGGGTCTGGAAACACCATATATTTT. The whole variable domain, filled in from reference TRBV28 and TRBJ1-3, reads DVKVTQSSRYLVKRTGEKVFLECVQDMDHENMFWYRQDPGLGLRLIYFSYDVKMKEKGDIPEGYSVSREKKERFSLILESASTNQTSMYLCASSRDRGLGSGNTIYFGEGSWLTVV.

The chain has TRBV25-1 and TRBJ1-3; 9 bases line up with TRBD1. Trimming at V came to 4 bases and at J to 4 bases, leaving 14 bases not matched to a gene. From germline, CDR1 is MGHDK and CDR2 SYGVNS. The CDR3 sequence is 18 residues long. The CDR3 region has the DNA TGTGCCAGCAGTGGGCCCTGGACAGGGGCGGTATCGGGAAACACCATATATTTT. This translates into CASSGPWTGAVSGNTIYF. The full variable domain, in which reference TRBV25-1 and TRBJ1-3 provide the parts outside the CDR3, is EADIYQTPRYLVIGTGKKITLECSQTMGHDKMYWYQQDPGMELHLIHYSYGVNSTEKGDLSSESTVSRIRTEHFPLTLESARPSHTSQYLCASSGPWTGAVSGNTIYFGEGSWLTVV.

The chain combines TRBV27 with TRBJ2-1, with 12 bases identical to TRBD2. This CDR3 has 16 amino acids. Germline V gene data show CDR1 as MNHEY and CDR2 as SMNVEV (reference sequence). Trimming cost V 3 bases and J 6 bases; bases outside gene matches: 6. CDR3 nucleotide sequence: TGTGCCAGCAGTTTTCTACTAGCGGGGGGCGTCAATGAGCAGTTCTTC. Its translation is CASSFLLAGGVNEQFF.

The chain has TRBV11-2 and TRBJ2-6; possible D gene TRBD1, 6 bases. Germline V CDR1 and CDR2: SGHAT, FQNNGV. Trimming pared 6 bases from V and 2 bases from J, leaving 11 bases between. CDR3 length: 15 residues. CDR3 nucleotide sequence: TGTGCCAGCAGTTGGGACATAACTGGGGCCAACGTCCTGACTTTC. This sequence encodes CASSWDITGANVLTF. Full variable domain (missing parts from reference TRBV11-2 and TRBJ2-6): EAGVAQSPRYKIIEKRQSVAFWCNPISGHATLYWYQQILGQGPKLLIQFQNNGVVDDSQLPKDRFSAERLKGVDSTLKIQPAKLEDSAVYLCASSWDITGANVLTFGAGSRLTVL.

This clone was counted once. The chain is built from TRBV4-3 and TRBJ2-3; D may be TRBD2 (6 bases). The CDR3 is 15 amino acids. The V end was cut by 1 base, the J end by 6 bases, with 14 bases between. The germline CDR1 and CDR2 sequences are LGHNA and YSLEER. The CDR3 DNA reads as TGCGCCAGCAGCCAAGCGAGGGTCCGGGGGGATACGCAGTATTTT. Encoded protein: CASSQARVRGDTQYF.

This rearrangement joins TRBV9 to TRBJ2-1, with TRBD2 matching 12 bases. Germline V gives CDR1 SGDLS, CDR2 YYNGEE. The CDR3 is 20 amino acids. With V trimmed by 4 bases and J by 1 base, 15 bases remained unmatched. The CDR3 sequence is CASSLPLAGGPLSSYNEQFF. CDR3 coding DNA: TGTGCCAGCAGCCTTCCACTAGCGGGGGGCCCCCTGTCTTCCTACAATGAGCAGTTCTTC.

CDR3 loop: CASSQDWGQGGLSSTDTQYF. The CDR3 nucleotides read TGCGCCAGCAGCCAAGATTGGGGACAGGGGGGCCTTTCTAGCACAGATACGCAGTATTTT. This chain links TRBV4-1 with TRBJ2-3; 11 nucleotides agree with TRBD1. The trim removed 0 bases at V and 0 bases at J, leaving 11 bases unmatched. This CDR3 region has 20 residues. CDR1 is MGHRA and CDR2 is YSYEKL in the germline V gene.

This chain's CDR3 is CASSILAGGTDTQYF. The DNA of the CDR3 is TGTGCCAGCTCAATACTAGCGGGAGGCACAGATACGCAGTATTTT. The rearrangement uses TRBV18 and TRBJ2-3; the match to TRBD2 covers 11 bases. Germline-derived CDR1 and CDR2 are KGHSH and LQKENI. The CDR3 sequence is 15 residues long. V trimming: 5 bases; J trimming: 1 base; junction bases outside the gene matches: 2.

J is TRBJ2-5 and V is TRBV14; 8 bases align to TRBD1. The closer fit of TRBJ2-7 to the DNA end suggests the J call may be wrong. Per germline, CDR1 SGHDN and CDR2 FVKESK. This CDR3 has 15 residues. CDR3 DNA sequence: TGTGCCAGCAGCCAAATGTTACAGGGGGCCTACGAGCAGTACTTC. As protein: CASSQMLQGAYEQYF.

The rearrangement uses TRBV27 and TRBJ2-7; D call uncertain. The CDR3 loop spans 13 amino acids. Trimming cost V 3 bases and J 3 bases, with 9 bases left between them. CDR1 is MNHEY, CDR2 SMNVEV, per germline (reference sequence). The CDR3 DNA reads TGTGCCAGCAGTTTCCCGGGTGGCTACGAGCAGTACTTC. Protein product: CASSFPGGYEQYF.

Here the CDR3 reads CASSFGRGGQDEQYF. The CDR3 coding sequence is TGTGCCAGCAGCTTTGGGCGGGGGGGCCAGGACGAGCAGTACTTC. The rearrangement uses TRBV11-3 and TRBJ2-7, with 9 bases matching TRBD2. Germline V lookup: CDR1 SGHNT, CDR2 YENEEA. The CDR3 runs 15 residues. The V segment lost 3 bases and the J segment 5 bases; nucleotides outside the gene matches: 8.